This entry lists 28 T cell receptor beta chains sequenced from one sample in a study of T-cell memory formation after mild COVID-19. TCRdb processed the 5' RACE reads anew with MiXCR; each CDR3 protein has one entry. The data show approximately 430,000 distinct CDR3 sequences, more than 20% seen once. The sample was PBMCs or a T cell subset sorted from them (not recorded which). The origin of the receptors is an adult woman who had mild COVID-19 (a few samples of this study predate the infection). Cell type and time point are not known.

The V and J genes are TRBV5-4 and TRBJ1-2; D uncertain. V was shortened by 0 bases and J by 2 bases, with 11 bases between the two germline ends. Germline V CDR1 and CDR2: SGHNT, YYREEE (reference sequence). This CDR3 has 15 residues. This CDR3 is CASSLELEDNYGYTF. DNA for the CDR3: TGTGCCAGCAGCTTGGAGTTGGAAGACAACTATGGCTACACCTTC.

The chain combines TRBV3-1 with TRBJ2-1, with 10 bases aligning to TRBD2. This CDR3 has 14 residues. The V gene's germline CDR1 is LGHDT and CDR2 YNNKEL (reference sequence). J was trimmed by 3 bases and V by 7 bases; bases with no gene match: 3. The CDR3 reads CASTGLADYNEQFF. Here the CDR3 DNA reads TGTGCCAGCACCGGACTAGCGGACTACAATGAGCAGTTCTTC.

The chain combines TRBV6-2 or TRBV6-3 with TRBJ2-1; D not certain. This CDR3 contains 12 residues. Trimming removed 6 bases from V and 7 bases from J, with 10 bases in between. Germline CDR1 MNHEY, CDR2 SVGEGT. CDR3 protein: CASRQLANEQFF. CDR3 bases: TGTGCCAGCAGGCAATTAGCTAATGAGCAGTTCTTC.

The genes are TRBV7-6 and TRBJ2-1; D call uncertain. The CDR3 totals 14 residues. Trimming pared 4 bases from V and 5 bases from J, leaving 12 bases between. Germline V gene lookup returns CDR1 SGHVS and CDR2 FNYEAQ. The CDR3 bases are TGTGCCAGCAGCTGGGCCGCGGACCACAATGAGCAGTTCTTC. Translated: CASSWAADHNEQFF.

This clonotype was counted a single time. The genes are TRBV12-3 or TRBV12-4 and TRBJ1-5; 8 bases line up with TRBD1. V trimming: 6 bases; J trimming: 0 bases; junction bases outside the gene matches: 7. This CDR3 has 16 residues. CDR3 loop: CASRLGQGISNQPQHF. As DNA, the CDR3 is TGTGCCAGCAGACTCGGACAGGGCATTAGCAATCAGCCCCAGCATTTT.

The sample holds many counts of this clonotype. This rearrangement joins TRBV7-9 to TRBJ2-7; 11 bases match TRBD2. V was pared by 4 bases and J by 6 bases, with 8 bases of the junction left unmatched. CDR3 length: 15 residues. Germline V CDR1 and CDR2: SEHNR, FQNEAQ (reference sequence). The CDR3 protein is CASSSIAGGPVEQYF. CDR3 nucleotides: TGTGCCAGCAGCTCCATAGCGGGAGGGCCCGTCGAGCAGTACTTC.

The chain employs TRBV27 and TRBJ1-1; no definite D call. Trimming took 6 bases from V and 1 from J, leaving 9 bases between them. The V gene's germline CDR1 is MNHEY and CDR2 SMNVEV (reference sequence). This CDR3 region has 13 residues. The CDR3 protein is CASSPEWNTEAFF. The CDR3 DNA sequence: TGTGCCAGCAGCCCCGAGTGGAACACTGAAGCTTTCTTT.

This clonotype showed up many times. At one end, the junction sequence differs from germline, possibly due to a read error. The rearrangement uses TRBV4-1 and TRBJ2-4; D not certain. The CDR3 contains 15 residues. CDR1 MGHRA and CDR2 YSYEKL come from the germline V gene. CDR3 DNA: TGCGCCAGTAGCCAAGCAACCCTTAACAAAAACATTCAGTACTTC. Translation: CASSQATLNKNIQYF.

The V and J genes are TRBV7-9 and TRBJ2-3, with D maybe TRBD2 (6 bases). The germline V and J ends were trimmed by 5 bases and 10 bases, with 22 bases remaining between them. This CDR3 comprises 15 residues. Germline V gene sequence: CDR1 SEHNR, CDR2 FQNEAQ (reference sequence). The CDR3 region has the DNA TGTGCCAGCAGCAACCGGGAGACCCCCCCTGATCCGCAGTATTTT. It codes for CASSNRETPPDPQYF.

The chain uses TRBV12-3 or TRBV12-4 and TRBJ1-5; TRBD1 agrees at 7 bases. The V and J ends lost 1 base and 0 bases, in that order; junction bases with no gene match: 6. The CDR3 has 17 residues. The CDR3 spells CASSLDRGVLSNQPQHF. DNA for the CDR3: TGTGCCAGCAGTTTAGACAGGGGAGTGCTTAGCAATCAGCCCCAGCATTTT.

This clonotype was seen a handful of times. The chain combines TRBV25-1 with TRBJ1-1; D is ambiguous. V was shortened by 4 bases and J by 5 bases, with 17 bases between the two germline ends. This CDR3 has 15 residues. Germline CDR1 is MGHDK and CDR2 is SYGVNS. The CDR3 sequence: CASSVLSSTATEAFF. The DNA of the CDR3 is TGTGCCAGCAGTGTTCTCAGTAGCACAGCGACTGAAGCTTTCTTT.

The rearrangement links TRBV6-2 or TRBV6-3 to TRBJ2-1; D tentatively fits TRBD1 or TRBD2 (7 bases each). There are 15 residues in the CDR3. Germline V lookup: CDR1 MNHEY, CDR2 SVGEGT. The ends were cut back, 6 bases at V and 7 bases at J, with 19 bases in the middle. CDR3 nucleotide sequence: TGTGCCAGCAGCGTAGTGGGAGGGGGCATGAATGAGCAGTTCTTC. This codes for CASSVVGGGMNEQFF.

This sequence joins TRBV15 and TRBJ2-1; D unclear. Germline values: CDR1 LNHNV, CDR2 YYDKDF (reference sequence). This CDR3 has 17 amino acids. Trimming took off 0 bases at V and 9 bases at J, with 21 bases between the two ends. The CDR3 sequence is CATSRDSALSSYPEQFF. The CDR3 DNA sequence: TGTGCCACCAGCAGAGATAGTGCTCTTAGCTCCTACCCTGAGCAGTTCTTC.

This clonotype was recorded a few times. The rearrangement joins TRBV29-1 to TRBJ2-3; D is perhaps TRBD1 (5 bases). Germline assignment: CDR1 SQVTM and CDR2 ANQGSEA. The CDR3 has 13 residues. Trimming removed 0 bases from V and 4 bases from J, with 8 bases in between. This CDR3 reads CSVEETGADTQYF. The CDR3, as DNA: TGCAGCGTTGAAGAAACAGGTGCAGATACGCAGTATTTT.

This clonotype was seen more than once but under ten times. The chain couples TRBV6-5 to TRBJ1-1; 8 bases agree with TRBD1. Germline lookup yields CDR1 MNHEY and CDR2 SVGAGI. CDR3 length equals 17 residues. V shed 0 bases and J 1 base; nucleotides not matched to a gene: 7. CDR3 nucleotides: TGTGCCAGCAGTTACTCGGGCAGGGGGCGCGGGAACACTGAAGCTTTCTTT. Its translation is CASSYSGRGRGNTEAFF.

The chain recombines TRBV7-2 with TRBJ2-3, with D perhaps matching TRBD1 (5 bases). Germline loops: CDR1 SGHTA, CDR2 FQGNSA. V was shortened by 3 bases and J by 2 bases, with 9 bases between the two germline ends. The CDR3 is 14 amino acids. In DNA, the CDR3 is TGTGCCAGCAGCTTCCGGACATACACAGATACGCAGTATTTT. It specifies CASSFRTYTDTQYF.

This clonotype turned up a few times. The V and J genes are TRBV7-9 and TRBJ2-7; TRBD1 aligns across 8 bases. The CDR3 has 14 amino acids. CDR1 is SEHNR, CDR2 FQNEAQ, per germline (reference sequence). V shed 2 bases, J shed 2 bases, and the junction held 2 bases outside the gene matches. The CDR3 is CASSLQDRAYEQYF. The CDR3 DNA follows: TGTGCCAGCAGCTTACAGGACAGGGCCTACGAGCAGTACTTC.

The CDR3 bases are TGCGCCAGCAGCTCAAGGACAGGTGGGAACACCGGGGAGCTGTTTTTT. It translates to CASSSRTGGNTGELFF. The chain recombines TRBV5-1 with TRBJ2-2; 7 bases are a match to TRBD1. Germline trimming cut 3 bases from V and 1 base from J; bases unmatched to any gene: 6. CDR1 and CDR2 (germline): SGHRS, YFSETQ. This CDR3 spans 16 amino acids.

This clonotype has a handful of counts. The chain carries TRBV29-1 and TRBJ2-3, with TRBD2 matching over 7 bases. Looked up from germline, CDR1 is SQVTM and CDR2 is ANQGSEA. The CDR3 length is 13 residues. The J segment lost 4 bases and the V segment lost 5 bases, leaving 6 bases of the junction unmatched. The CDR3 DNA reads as TGCAGCGTTTCGGGCGGGAGATCAGATACGCAGTATTTT. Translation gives CSVSGGRSDTQYF.

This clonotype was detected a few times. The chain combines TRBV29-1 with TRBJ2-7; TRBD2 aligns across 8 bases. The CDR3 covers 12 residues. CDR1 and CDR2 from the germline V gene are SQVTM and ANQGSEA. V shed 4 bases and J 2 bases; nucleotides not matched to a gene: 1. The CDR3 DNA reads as TGCAGCGTTGTACTAGCGGCCTACGAGCAGTACTTC. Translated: CSVVLAAYEQYF.

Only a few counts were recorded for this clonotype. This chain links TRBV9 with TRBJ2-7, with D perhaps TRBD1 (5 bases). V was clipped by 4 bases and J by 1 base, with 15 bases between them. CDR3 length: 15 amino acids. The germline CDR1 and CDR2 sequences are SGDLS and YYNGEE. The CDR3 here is CASSISVDSSYEQYF. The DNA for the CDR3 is TGTGCCAGCAGCATATCGGTTGACAGTTCCTACGAGCAGTACTTC.

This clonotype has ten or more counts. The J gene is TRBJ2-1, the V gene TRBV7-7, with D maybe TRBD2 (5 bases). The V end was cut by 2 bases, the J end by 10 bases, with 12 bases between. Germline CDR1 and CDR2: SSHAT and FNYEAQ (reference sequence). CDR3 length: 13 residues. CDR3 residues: CASSLSTSLEQFF. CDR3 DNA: TGTGCCAGCAGCTTAAGTACTAGTCTAGAGCAGTTCTTC.

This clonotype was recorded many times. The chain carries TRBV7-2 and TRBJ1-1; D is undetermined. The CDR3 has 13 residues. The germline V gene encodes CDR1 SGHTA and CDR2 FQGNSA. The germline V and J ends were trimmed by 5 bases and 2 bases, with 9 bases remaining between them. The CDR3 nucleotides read TGTGCCAGCAGCCGGTCAGGAAACACTGAAGCTTTCTTT. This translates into CASSRSGNTEAFF.

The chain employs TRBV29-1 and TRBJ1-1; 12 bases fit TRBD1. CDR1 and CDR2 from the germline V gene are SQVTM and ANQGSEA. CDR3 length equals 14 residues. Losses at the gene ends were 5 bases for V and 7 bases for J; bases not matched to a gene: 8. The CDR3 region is CSVWDRGPSHEAFF. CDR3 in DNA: TGCAGCGTTTGGGACAGGGGGCCCTCCCATGAAGCTTTCTTT.

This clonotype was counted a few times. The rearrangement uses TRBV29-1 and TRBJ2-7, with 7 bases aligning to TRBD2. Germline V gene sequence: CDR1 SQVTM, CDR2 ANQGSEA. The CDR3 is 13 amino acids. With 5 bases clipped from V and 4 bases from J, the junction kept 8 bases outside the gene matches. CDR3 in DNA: TGCAGCGTTTTGGGAGGGGAAGGGTACGAGCAGTACTTC. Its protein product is CSVLGGEGYEQYF.

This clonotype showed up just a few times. CDR3 coding DNA: TGTGCCAGCAGCGCGCTAGCGGCGGGTGAGCAGTACTTC. Protein sequence: CASSALAAGEQYF. This rearrangement joins TRBV6-2 or TRBV6-3 to TRBJ2-7, with 7 bases that match TRBD2. The V segment lost 6 bases and the J segment 7 bases; nucleotides outside the gene matches: 9. The CDR3 loop spans 13 amino acids. CDR1 and CDR2 (germline): MNHEY, SVGEGT.

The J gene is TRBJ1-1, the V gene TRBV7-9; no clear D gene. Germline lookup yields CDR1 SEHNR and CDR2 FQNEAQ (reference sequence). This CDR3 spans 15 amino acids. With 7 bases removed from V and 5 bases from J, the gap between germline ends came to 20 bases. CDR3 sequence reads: CASTSRPGSETEAFF. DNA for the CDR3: TGTGCCAGCACCTCCCGTCCGGGAAGCGAGACTGAAGCTTTCTTT.

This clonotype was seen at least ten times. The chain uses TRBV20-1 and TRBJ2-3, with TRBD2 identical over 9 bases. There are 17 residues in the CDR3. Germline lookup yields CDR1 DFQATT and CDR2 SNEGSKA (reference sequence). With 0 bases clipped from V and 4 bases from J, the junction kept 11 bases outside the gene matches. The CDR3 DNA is TGCAGTGCTAGAGATCCGGACAGCGGGAGGATGTCAGATACGCAGTATTTT. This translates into CSARDPDSGRMSDTQYF.